The following is a T cell receptor (beta chain) sequence with its context. PCR was performed a second time for roughly 7 to 12 cycles using a sample-barcoded 5' primer and a J-beta primer mix. Samples each returned at least 2.5 million CDR3-containing paired-end reads. TCRdb independently ran MiXCR on the 5' RACE reads; one entry per CDR3 protein. The table has over 1,500,000 distinct CDR3 sequences, just under 50% seen once; the top ten hold approximately 2.1%. This specimen belongs to a study of blood T cells in healthy people across ages. There are 16 residues in the CDR3. CDR1 and CDR2 (germline): SGHDT, YYEEEE. V shed 5 bases and J 2 bases; nucleotides not matched to a gene: 10.

What was sequenced was blood. The chain has TRBV5-6 and TRBJ2-3, with TRBD2 matching 8 bases. The receptor's source is a woman aged 40 to 55 in good health. CDR3 in amino acids: CASRTSAGVITDTQYF. Here the CDR3 DNA reads TGTGCCAGCAGAACCTCAGCGGGGGTGATCACAGATACGCAGTATTTT.